A selection of T cell receptor beta chains follows, all from one sample in a study of STAT3 mutations in large granular lymphocyte leukemia. TCRdb's table, derived via immunoSEQ multiplex PCR, lists solely in-frame clones and lacks some. The sample shows 15,000 to 17,000 clones, about 90% of them seen only once. What was sequenced was peripheral blood mononuclear cells. The receptors originated from a woman in her 50s with T-cell large granular lymphocyte leukemia. Some clones in this sample may be carry-over from other donors' samples. The conserved cysteine and the conserved F or W are not part of the CDR3 here. Fields, in order: V gene, J gene, CDR3 protein.

V gene: TRBV7-2; J gene: TRBJ2-4; CDR3 protein: ASSTEVYIQY
V gene: TRBV6-6; J gene: TRBJ2-3; CDR3 protein: ASSYTPGDTQY
V gene: TRBV7-9; J gene: TRBJ2-7; CDR3 protein: ASSKGTQGAREQY
V gene: TRBV18; J gene: TRBJ2-7; CDR3 protein: ASSPTSPSYEQY
V gene: TRBV18; J gene: TRBJ1-2; CDR3 protein: ASSPAGGRGYT
V gene: TRBV7-8; J gene: TRBJ2-5; CDR3 protein: ASSPRLAGGPGETQY
V gene: TRBV7-9; J gene: TRBJ2-7; CDR3 protein: ASSSSRAGVYEQY
V gene: TRBV19; J gene: TRBJ2-5; CDR3 protein: ASRGRGPQETQY
V gene: TRBV7-9; J gene: TRBJ2-7; CDR3 protein: ASSETYEQY
V gene: TRBV7-8; J gene: TRBJ2-5; CDR3 protein: ASSSKIPSGTSRETQY
V gene: TRBV7-2; J gene: TRBJ2-4; CDR3 protein: ASSPDRANIQY
V gene: TRBV29-1; J gene: TRBJ2-2; CDR3 protein: SVGILRGQGNTGELF
V gene: TRBV19; J gene: TRBJ2-3; CDR3 protein: ASSRSTGRSDTQY
V gene: TRBV18; J gene: TRBJ1-4; CDR3 protein: ASSQIQGASNEKLF
V gene: TRBV5-5; J gene: TRBJ1-2; CDR3 protein: ASSLGGGSRGYT
V gene: TRBV4-3; J gene: TRBJ2-7; CDR3 protein: ASSQSLSGGRYEQY
V gene: TRBV7-2; J gene: TRBJ2-2; CDR3 protein: ASSSGGTNTGELF
V gene: TRBV5-1; J gene: TRBJ2-7; CDR3 protein: ASSLVGQGTYEQY
V gene: TRBV20-1; J gene: TRBJ1-2; CDR3 protein: SAREGGGYT
V gene: TRBV7-8; J gene: TRBJ1-5; CDR3 protein: ASSLELDRSQH
V gene: TRBV7-3; J gene: TRBJ2-1; CDR3 protein: ASSPSGGAHNEQF
V gene: TRBV9; J gene: TRBJ2-3; CDR3 protein: ASSVGGREADTQY
V gene: TRBV7-2; J gene: TRBJ2-7; CDR3 protein: ASSLAGQGARYEQY
V gene: TRBV5-1; J gene: TRBJ2-7; CDR3 protein: ASSLGGATYEQY
V gene: TRBV6-1; J gene: TRBJ2-7; CDR3 protein: ASSERLARGEQY
V gene: TRBV28; J gene: TRBJ1-2; CDR3 protein: ASSSSFAYGYT
V gene: TRBV7-9; J gene: TRBJ2-7; CDR3 protein: ASSLAGRFEQY
V gene: TRBV9; J gene: TRBJ2-3; CDR3 protein: ASSGTSGTTDTQY
V gene: TRBV30; J gene: TRBJ2-3; CDR3 protein: AWSVRDTQY
V gene: TRBV27; J gene: TRBJ2-7; CDR3 protein: ASKRDRNYYEQY
V gene: TRBV29-1; J gene: TRBJ1-1; CDR3 protein: SVFGTQAF
V gene: TRBV18; J gene: TRBJ2-7; CDR3 protein: ASSPPAGGNEQY
V gene: TRBV30; J gene: TRBJ2-1; CDR3 protein: AWSVGLAGVTGF
V gene: TRBV5-1; J gene: TRBJ2-1; CDR3 protein: ASARGGGKLDNEQF
V gene: TRBV5-1; J gene: TRBJ1-2; CDR3 protein: ASTATGDNYGYT
V gene: TRBV2; J gene: TRBJ1-1; CDR3 protein: ASSEQGVNTEAF
V gene: TRBV11-2; J gene: TRBJ1-5; CDR3 protein: ASSFTGGRQPQH
V gene: TRBV18; J gene: TRBJ2-4; CDR3 protein: ASSPLGRAGNIQY
V gene: TRBV28; J gene: TRBJ1-5; CDR3 protein: ASTIYRGLRPQH
V gene: TRBV9; J gene: TRBJ1-2; CDR3 protein: ASSVDRANYGYT
V gene: TRBV18; J gene: TRBJ1-5; CDR3 protein: ASSLGTGTQPQH
V gene: TRBV30; J gene: TRBJ1-2; CDR3 protein: AWSVGGNGYT
V gene: TRBV6-1; J gene: TRBJ1-1; CDR3 protein: ASRGTGVGAEAF
V gene: TRBV4-2; J gene: TRBJ1-4; CDR3 protein: ASSHSGTGRTNEKLF
V gene: TRBV6-6; J gene: TRBJ1-1; CDR3 protein: ASSSSPGQNTEAF
V gene: TRBV12-5; J gene: TRBJ2-1; CDR3 protein: ASGLEGLVGHEQF
V gene: TRBV7-3; J gene: TRBJ1-1; CDR3 protein: ASSLTGVSDTEAF
V gene: TRBV6-5; J gene: TRBJ2-7; CDR3 protein: ASRLTPSYEQY
V gene: TRBV20-1; J gene: TRBJ2-3; CDR3 protein: SARGGDTQY
V gene: TRBV7-8; J gene: TRBJ2-7; CDR3 protein: ASSPSTLAAYEQY
V gene: TRBV5-1; J gene: TRBJ2-1; CDR3 protein: ASSLAVGRAYNEQF
V gene: TRBV13; J gene: TRBJ1-2; CDR3 protein: ASSPAGGGYGYT
V gene: TRBV5-4; J gene: TRBJ1-3; CDR3 protein: ASSLAGGPLGNTIY
V gene: TRBV30; J gene: TRBJ2-2; CDR3 protein: AWSATRGAGELF
V gene: TRBV28; J gene: TRBJ2-7; CDR3 protein: ASSLLWNEQY
V gene: TRBV4-1; J gene: TRBJ1-2; CDR3 protein: ASSQGWASGYT